Described below is a single T cell receptor beta chain sequence and its context. These data originate in a study of blood T cell repertoires in COVID-19. Profiled with immunoSEQ multiplex PCR; TCRdb holds only in-frame clones, not every one. The sample shows more than 100,000 clones, around 84% of them seen only once. The CDR3 totals 14 residues. Germline V gene data show CDR1 as SGHTA and CDR2 as FQGTGA. J lost 4 bases, V lost 2 bases, and 4 bases had no gene match. The clonotype was recovered from a middle-aged man with acute COVID-19. The chain has TRBV7-3 and TRBJ2-7, with TRBD1 matching 8 bases. Material: PBMCs or T cells enriched from blood (not recorded which). This chain's CDR3 is CASSLGQGAYEQYF. DNA of the CDR3: TGTGCCAGCAGCTTAGGGCAGGGGGCGTACGAGCAGTACTTC.